A selection of T cell receptor beta chains follows, all from one sample in a study of control samples from healthy donors and cancer patients. Clones were sequenced by immunoSEQ multiplex PCR, and TCRdb holds only the in-frame ones, with some missing. In the table there are approximately 220,000 clones, 85% to 95% of which are singletons. Sequencing used blood. Every receptor here comes from a man aged 50 to 59 in good health. Each CDR3 is given with its conserved first and last residue. Each record gives: J gene, V gene, CDR3 protein.

j_gene: TRBJ2-7; v_gene: TRBV11-2; CDR3aa: CASSLRFSGGAYEQYF
j_gene: TRBJ1-1; v_gene: TRBV29-1; CDR3aa: CSVLTGIEAFF
j_gene: TRBJ1-1; v_gene: TRBV20-1; CDR3aa: CSASGGTEAFF
j_gene: TRBJ1-2; v_gene: TRBV12-3/TRBV12-4; CDR3aa: CASGSAGGYTF
j_gene: TRBJ2-1; v_gene: TRBV20-1; CDR3aa: CSAPGGHEQFF
j_gene: TRBJ1-2; v_gene: TRBV28; CDR3aa: CASTSNQGTWGYTF
j_gene: TRBJ2-1; v_gene: TRBV5-1; CDR3aa: CASSRDRTYNEQFF
j_gene: TRBJ1-2; v_gene: TRBV28; CDR3aa: CASSLYFVDGYTF
j_gene: TRBJ1-3; v_gene: TRBV4-2; CDR3aa: CASSQGRGAGNTIYF
j_gene: TRBJ2-3; v_gene: TRBV6-4; CDR3aa: CASSRQGGTDTQYF
j_gene: TRBJ2-2; v_gene: TRBV28; CDR3aa: CASSFGGIDTGELFF
j_gene: TRBJ2-1; v_gene: TRBV3-1/TRBV3-2; CDR3aa: CASSLSGGRYEQFF
j_gene: TRBJ1-4; v_gene: TRBV5-1; CDR3aa: CASSLAGTNEKLFF
j_gene: TRBJ1-4; v_gene: TRBV27; CDR3aa: CASSRYSTNEKLFF
j_gene: TRBJ1-3; v_gene: TRBV25-1; CDR3aa: CASSDSISGNTIYF
j_gene: TRBJ2-4; v_gene: TRBV2; CDR3aa: CASGRGDSRRDIQYF
j_gene: TRBJ1-1; v_gene: TRBV7-3; CDR3aa: CASSFSQQNTEAFF
j_gene: TRBJ1-5; v_gene: TRBV7-8; CDR3aa: CASSPYGGQPQHF
j_gene: TRBJ1-5; v_gene: TRBV6-6; CDR3aa: CASSYLGAHQPQHF
j_gene: TRBJ1-4; v_gene: TRBV30; CDR3aa: CAWSVGQGNEKLFF
j_gene: TRBJ2-2; v_gene: TRBV11-2; CDR3aa: CASRRPGLGYTELFF
j_gene: TRBJ2-2; v_gene: TRBV9; CDR3aa: CASSAQLAGVTGELFF
j_gene: TRBJ1-4; v_gene: TRBV2; CDR3aa: CASSAIAAGAREKLFF
j_gene: TRBJ2-1; v_gene: TRBV9; CDR3aa: CASSREAVNSYNEQFF
j_gene: TRBJ1-5; v_gene: TRBV9; CDR3aa: CASSVGAGEQPQHF
j_gene: TRBJ1-3; v_gene: TRBV30; CDR3aa: CAWSPSGNTIYF
j_gene: TRBJ1-4; v_gene: TRBV10-2; CDR3aa: CASSELGKGTNEKLFF
j_gene: TRBJ1-5; v_gene: TRBV2; CDR3aa: CASSARTGGFGNQPQHF
j_gene: TRBJ1-1; v_gene: TRBV5-4; CDR3aa: CASSPGQQRNTEAFF
j_gene: TRBJ1-6; v_gene: TRBV6-6; CDR3aa: CASSHRNSPLHF
j_gene: TRBJ2-5; v_gene: TRBV5-1; CDR3aa: CASSLAVGVGAMTQYF
j_gene: TRBJ2-4; v_gene: TRBV11-2; CDR3aa: CASSLQGFGGIQYF
j_gene: TRBJ1-6; v_gene: TRBV21-1; CDR3aa: CASTRGLGQGNSPLHF
j_gene: TRBJ2-2; v_gene: TRBV11-3; CDR3aa: CASSPYTGELFF
j_gene: TRBJ1-1; v_gene: TRBV5-4; CDR3aa: CASSWDRNTEAFF
j_gene: TRBJ1-2; v_gene: TRBV19; CDR3aa: CASSMTALGDYGYTF
j_gene: TRBJ1-1; v_gene: TRBV14; CDR3aa: CASSQGRGWDTEAFF
j_gene: TRBJ1-5; v_gene: TRBV6-2/TRBV6-3; CDR3aa: CASSSYGGRNQPQHF
j_gene: TRBJ2-1; v_gene: TRBV10-3; CDR3aa: CAISGLAEQFF
j_gene: TRBJ1-3; v_gene: TRBV14; CDR3aa: CASSPLSGLATASGNTIYF
j_gene: TRBJ1-5; v_gene: TRBV6-5; CDR3aa: CASRLNRDSDQPQHF
j_gene: TRBJ2-1; v_gene: TRBV5-1; CDR3aa: CASSLLSSYNEQFF